The T cell receptor (beta chain) under discussion was sequenced for a study of CD8 T cells in Susac syndrome. General study results and limits: The study conceded that its TCR sequencing and HLA analysis involved relatively few individuals.

Of note for this clonotype: What it binds is not known.

It was with random hexamers that about 0.45 to 1 ug RNA was reverse transcribed. Amplification of TCR beta CDR3 was carried out by immunoSEQ multiplex PCR, which covered 54 Vbeta and 13 Jbeta segments. TCRdb reprocessed the immunoSEQ multiplex PCR reads with MiXCR, giving one entry per CDR3 protein. This sample carries 100,000 or so distinct CDR3 sequences, 80% to 95% of them seen once, and the ten largest clones take approximately 0.11%. Sequencing of TCR beta drew on CD8+ and CD4+ T cells from blood. TEMRA cells were FACS-enriched, while CD8+ and CD4+ T cells were negatively isolated. CDR1 and CDR2 from the germline V gene are LNHDA and SQIVND (reference sequence). The CDR3 contains 15 residues. The V gene lost 7 bases and the J gene lost 0 bases, with 13 bases spanning the gap.

The sequencing sample was made of CD8+ T cells from PBMCs. V gene TRBV19 combines with J gene TRBJ1-5, with D possibly matching TRBD1 (6 bases). The sequence derives from a human donor in good health. The CDR3 here is CASTPGRGSNQPQHF. The DNA of the CDR3 is TGTGCCAGTACCCCCGGCAGGGGTAGCAATCAGCCCCAGCATTTT.